Included here is one T cell receptor (beta chain) sequence, with context. What this receptor recognizes is not known. It has no much larger one-base neighbor in the sample; base qualities were not kept. The sample originates from a study of cytomegalovirus exposure and HLA in healthy donors (dated by TCRdb to about 2017). Regarding the complete study: In an earlier analysis of several hundred of the donors, 276 Gb of sequence data and 90 million to 130 million unique TCR beta sequences from 150 million to 200 million T cells were reported. The study aimed to test whether signatures of past pathogen exposure could be identified by cataloging public T cell receptors. A later genetic analysis used genome-wide SNP genotypes for 398 of the 666 donors, treating that subset as a discovery cohort. Four or five DR-DQ haplotypes were handled as single units for association and clustering because linkage in the cohort was strong. The T cell repertoires of about 700 subjects were profiled by immunosequencing and related to cytomegalovirus serostatus. Among about 370 genotyped donors of the cohort, an average of approximately 200,000 unique TCR beta nucleotide sequences was sequenced per donor, of which about 19% were non-productive. Of the 398 genotyped donors, about 84% fell in the genetic ancestry cluster associated with self-reported Caucasian donors. The number of donors typed differed by locus, with roughly 629-640 for A, B, C, DRB1 and DQB1, about 500 for DQA1, approximately 570 for DPA1, and around 430 for DPB1. Along with the approximately 620-subject first cohort, a separate validation cohort of around 110 different subjects was used. To decide whether each TCR beta V gene segment behaved as functional or pseudogenic, an earlier analysis of some 600 of the donors relied on high-throughput TCR beta sequencing. Both class I and class II loci were covered by HLA typing, at four-digit resolution. All discovery cohort repertoires had been generated using a single sequencing platform. A later analysis re-analyzed previously published TCR beta repertoires from roughly 690 donors and added high-resolution HLA genotyping to study TCR occurrence patterns. To predict cytomegalovirus infection status, the study combined high-throughput TCR immunosequencing, statistical association of individual TCRs with disease status, and machine learning. Donor age, sex, ethnicity and CMV serostatus were collected together with the repertoire data. In the later analysis, no new phenotypic data were used to find candidate immune exposures; instead, reliance was placed on TCR beta sequences and their occurrence across donors. An early release covering around 630 HLA-typed donors comprised 250 to 350 gigabases of sequencing data and approximately 85 million unique TCR sequences.

Library prep was done by the immunoSEQ multiplex PCR assay. For the multiplex PCR, a mixture combining 60 forward primers for TCR Vbeta segments and 13 reverse primers for TCR Jbeta segments was used. The CDR3 region of rearranged TCR beta genes was amplified from genomic DNA by a multiplex PCR assay. Amplified TCR beta libraries were sequenced as 87-base-pair reads on the Illumina HiSeq System. In the source study's methods: Across the 600 to 700 repertoires, a later analysis counted roughly 77 million unique TCR beta chains, roughly 11 million of which were shared by at least two donors. A nearest-neighbor algorithm error-corrected the raw reads and collapsed the reads into unique sequences, merging closely related sequences to remove PCR and sequencing errors. V, D and J gene segments were assigned by aligning CDR3 sequences to IMGT reference sequences. For a sequence to be retained, at least a six-nucleotide match to both a V gene segment and a J gene segment was required. A rearrangement counted as productive if the CDR3 had no stop codons and remained in frame with V and J, and every other rearrangement counted as non-productive. Following IMGT convention, CDR3 was defined as the stretch from the second conserved V-encoded cysteine up to the conserved J-encoded phenylalanine. The earlier analysis of a few hundred of the donors excluded any sequence lacking an unambiguous match to a single V gene segment. An earlier analysis of approximately 590 of the donors classified V segments as functional when productive rearrangements were above 56.7% and as segregating when the standard deviation between donors was above 5%. To diagnose cytomegalovirus status from the catalog of TCR beta chain sequences, a statistical classification framework was built. V and J gene assignment, in a later analysis, came from comparing TCR nucleotide sequences with IMGT/GENE-DB human TR gene sequences. A later analysis assigned CDR3 sequences and most-parsimonious VDJ recombination scenarios with the TCRdist pipeline. In a later analysis, every TCR beta chain was defined by the combination of its CDR3 amino acid sequence and its V-gene family, and reads without a unique V-gene family were dropped. To address suspected cross-contamination and a sequencing artifact, a later analysis removed roughly 580 highly shared, low-generation-probability nucleotide sequences. For each public chain, a later analysis derived a clonal expansion index from normalized ranks of inferred template counts within each repertoire. In a later analysis, generation probabilities were computed using a VDJ recombination model fitted to out-of-frame rearrangements, and the results were checked against IGoR. Hypergeometric tests were used in a later analysis to score TCR-TCR, TCR-HLA and TCR-CMV co-occurrence, with a repertoire-size bias correction applied to the TCR pairs. In a later analysis, false discovery rates were estimated by permuting HLA or CMV assignments 20 times. In a later analysis, co-occurring TCRs were grouped using DBSCAN, with TCRdist sequence similarity added in when clustering inside HLA-allele-positive subsets. For co-occurrence clustering, repertoires with fewer than 30,000 or more than 120,000 public chains were excluded, along with several repertoires with anomalous nucleotide sharing. TCRdb carries this immuneACCESS record with in-frame sequences only. Its versions omit some clonotypes, under half of them owing to an unresolved V gene in the studies checked, with the rest unexplained. V, J and clone size were drawn from that table, and D and trimming were deduced from the DNA. A total of roughly 140,000 clones appear in this sample, 82% of them only once. The ten largest clones take up approximately 2.3% of the sample.

In total, around 600 healthy bone marrow donors made up the cohort. At the time of sampling, every cohort member was nominally healthy, though immune exposures that went unrecorded were likely present. The donor tested CMV seronegative, placing the donor among the 300 to 450 seronegative members of the cohort. A peripheral blood sample was provided by each donor, and peripheral blood mononuclear cells were used for TCR beta sequencing. Genomic DNA was extracted from the blood cell samples with the Qiagen DNeasy Blood Extraction Kit. The CDR3 goes from the cysteine to the phenylalanine over 13 residues. Of all the DNA, just the CDR3 is kept, 39 bases in frame from base 1. V sheds 7 bases and J sheds 5 bases, leaving 15 bases between their ends. CDR1 is given as SNHLY and CDR2 as FYNNEI, both from the germline V gene. What the work shows at the level of the full study, not this receptor alone: Presence/absence analyses assumed roughly uniform sequencing depth across donors, an assumption that may not hold. This cohort had only TCR beta chains sequenced, and the lack of alpha or paired-chain data limited which features could be detected. Because HLA typing was missing for some donors at each locus, association tests included only the typed subset. In a later analysis, some 18,000 TCR beta sequences were associated with specific HLA alleles at a false discovery rate of 0.05. In vitro tests confirmed that a few of the cytomegalovirus-associated TCR beta chains recognize cytomegalovirus antigens. For the cohort, immune exposure information was limited to CMV serostatus. A later genetic analysis associated a missense DCLRE1C variant with V-gene and J-gene trimming of TCR beta chains, and an independent cohort replicated the association. The study gave a list of 150 to 200 TCR beta chains associated with cytomegalovirus. A later analysis reported that several top co-occurrence clusters appeared linked to parvovirus B19, influenza, CMV and Epstein-Barr virus. It was suggested by the authors that the approach could potentially be generalized to other disease states and immunological phenotypes. A further reported finding was that TCR beta sequences accurately predicted the HLA-A and HLA-B alleles for most subjects in the first cohort. A cluster of highly shared sequence variants was judged likely to represent a technical artifact of the sequencing pipeline. In an earlier analysis of under 600 of the donors, most TCR beta V segments were observed in productive rearrangements about 87% or about 30% of the time, broadly matching IMGT annotations. Most TCR sequences were observed very rarely across donors, whereas some public TCRs were present in many individuals. Compared with the roughly 600-donor mean, donors in an Asian-associated ancestry cluster had fewer N-insertions in productive TCRs, according to a later genetic analysis. Correlated functional status among segregating V segments might reflect linkage disequilibrium, but an unknown experimental factor could not be ruled out. According to a later analysis, TCR association rates differed among HLA loci, with DRB1 alleles showing the most associated TCRs and HLA-C alleles showing the fewest. In a later analysis, most CMV-associated TCR beta chains were found to appear HLA-restricted, with HLA associations seemingly driven largely by CMV exposure. The 87-base-pair reads could not distinguish some IMGT-functional V segments, including TRBV6-2 and TRBV6-3, so those segments were excluded. The classifier was reported to diagnose cytomegalovirus status with high specificity and sensitivity in both the original and validation cohorts. The earlier analysis of almost 600 of the donors excluded some 15 rarely observed V segments, including chromosome 9 orphons, because counts were too low. A later analysis found that HLA-associated TCR beta chains were more clonally expanded and had lower generation probabilities than equally common non-associated chains. Strong co-occurrence of HLA alleles, especially DR and DQ, made assigning TCR associations to individual alleles difficult.

The sequence came from a male donor in good health and CMV-seronegative. The sample taken for sequencing was PBMCs. Rearrangement joined TRBV2 to TRBJ2-7; tentative D gene TRBD2, with 6 bases matching. DNA sequence: TGTGCCAGCATGATGGAACTAGCCCACGAGCAGTACTTC. It specifies CASMMELAHEQYF.